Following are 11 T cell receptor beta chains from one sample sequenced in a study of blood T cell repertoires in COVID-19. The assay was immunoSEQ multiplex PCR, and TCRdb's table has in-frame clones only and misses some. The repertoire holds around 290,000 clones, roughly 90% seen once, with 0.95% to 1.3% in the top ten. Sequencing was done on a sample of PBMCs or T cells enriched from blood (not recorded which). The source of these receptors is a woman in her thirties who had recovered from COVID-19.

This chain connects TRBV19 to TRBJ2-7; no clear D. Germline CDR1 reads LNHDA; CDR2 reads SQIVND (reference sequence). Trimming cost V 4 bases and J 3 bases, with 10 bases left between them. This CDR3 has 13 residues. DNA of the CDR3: TGTGCCAGTAGTAATCAGGTCCTCTACGAGCAGTACTTC. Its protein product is CASSNQVLYEQYF.

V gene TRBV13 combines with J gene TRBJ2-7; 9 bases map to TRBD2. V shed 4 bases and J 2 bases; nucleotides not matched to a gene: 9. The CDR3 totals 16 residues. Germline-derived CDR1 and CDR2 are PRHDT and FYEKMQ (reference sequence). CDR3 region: CASSSLAGLGAYEQYF. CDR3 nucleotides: TGTGCCAGCAGCTCTCTAGCGGGACTTGGGGCCTACGAGCAGTACTTC.

CDR3 in amino acids: CASSTTGSGGNTIYF. The CDR3 DNA reads as TGTGCCAGCAGCACTACAGGTTCTGGAGGAAACACCATATATTTT. The V gene is TRBV7-6, the J gene TRBJ1-3; the D gene is possibly TRBD1 (5 bases). Germline CDR1 and CDR2: SGHVS and FNYEAQ. The CDR3 has 15 residues. V was cut by 5 bases and J by 4 bases, with 15 bases left in between.

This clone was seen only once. As DNA, the CDR3 is TGTGCCAGCAGTTTGAATCTCCGAGGTCAGCCCCAGCATTTT. It is translated as CASSLNLRGQPQHF. The chain carries TRBV28 and TRBJ1-5; D gene unclear. V dropped 3 bases and J dropped 6 bases, with 12 bases sitting between them. Germline V gene data show CDR1 as MDHEN and CDR2 as SYDVKM. CDR3 length: 14 amino acids.

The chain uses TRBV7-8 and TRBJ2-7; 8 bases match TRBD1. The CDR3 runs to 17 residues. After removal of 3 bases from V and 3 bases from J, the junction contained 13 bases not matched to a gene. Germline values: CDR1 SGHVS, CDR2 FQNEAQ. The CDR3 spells CASSFGTARGQNYEQYF. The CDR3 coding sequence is TGTGCCAGCAGCTTCGGGACGGCCAGGGGGCAAAACTACGAGCAGTACTTC.

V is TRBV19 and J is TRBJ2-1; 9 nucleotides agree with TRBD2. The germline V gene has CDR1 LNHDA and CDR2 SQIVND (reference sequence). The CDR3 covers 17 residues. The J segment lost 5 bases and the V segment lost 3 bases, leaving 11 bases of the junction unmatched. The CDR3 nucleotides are TGTGCCAGTAGTATTGGAGGCGGGAGGGCCCTAAACAATGAGCAGTTCTTC. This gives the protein CASSIGGGRALNNEQFF.

Here the CDR3 DNA reads TGTGCCAGAAGCTTGAGATCGCTAGAGATATCCGGGGAGCTGTTTTTT. This translates into CARSLRSLEISGELFF. The rearrangement links TRBV5-3 to TRBJ2-2; D unresolved. TRBV5-3 is an ORF; its function is uncertain. The CDR3 spans 16 residues. V was clipped by 1 base and J by 6 bases, with 16 bases between them.

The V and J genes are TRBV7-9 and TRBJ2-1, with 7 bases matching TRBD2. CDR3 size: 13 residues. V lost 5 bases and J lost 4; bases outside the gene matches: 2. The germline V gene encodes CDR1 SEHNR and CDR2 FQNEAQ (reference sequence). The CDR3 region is CASSHSGYNEQFF. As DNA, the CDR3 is TGTGCCAGCAGCCATAGCGGGTACAATGAGCAGTTCTTC.

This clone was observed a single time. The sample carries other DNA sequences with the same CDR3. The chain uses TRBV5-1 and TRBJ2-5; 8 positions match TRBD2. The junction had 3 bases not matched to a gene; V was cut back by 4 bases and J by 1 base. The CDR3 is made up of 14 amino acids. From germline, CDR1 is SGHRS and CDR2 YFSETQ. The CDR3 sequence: CASSRTSGQETQYF. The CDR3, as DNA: TGCGCCAGCAGCCGAACTAGCGGCCAAGAGACCCAGTACTTC. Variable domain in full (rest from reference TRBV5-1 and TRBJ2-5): KAGVTQTPRYLIKTRGQQVTLSCSPISGHRSVSWYQQTPGQGLQFLFEYFSETQRNKGNFPGRFSGRQFSNSRSEMNVSTLELGDSALYLCASSRTSGQETQYFGPGTRLLVL.

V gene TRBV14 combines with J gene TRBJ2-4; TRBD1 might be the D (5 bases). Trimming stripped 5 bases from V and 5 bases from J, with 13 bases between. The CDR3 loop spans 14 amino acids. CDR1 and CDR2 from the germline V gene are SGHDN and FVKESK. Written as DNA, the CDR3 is TGTGCCAGCAGCGGCCCAGGGCTCCAAAACATTCAGTACTTC. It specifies CASSGPGLQNIQYF. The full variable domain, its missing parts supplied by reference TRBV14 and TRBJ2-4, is EAGVTQFPSHSVIEKGQTVTLRCDPISGHDNLYWYRRVMGKEIKFLLHFVKESKQDESGMPNNRFLAERTGGTYSTLKVQPAELEDSGVYFCASSGPGLQNIQYFGAGTRLSVL.

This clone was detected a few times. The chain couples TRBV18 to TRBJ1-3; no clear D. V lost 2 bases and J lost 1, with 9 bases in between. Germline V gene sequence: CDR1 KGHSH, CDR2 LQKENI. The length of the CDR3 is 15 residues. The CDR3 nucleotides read TGTGCCAGCTCACCAGAGGGCTTGTCTGGAAACACCATATATTTT. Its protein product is CASSPEGLSGNTIYF.